The 3 T cell receptor beta chains listed next were all sequenced from one sample in a study of T cell repertoires in cytomegalovirus infection. These receptors' antigens are unknown. Using its own MiXCR run on the reads, TCRdb lists one record per CDR3 protein. In the table there are tens of thousands of distinct CDR3 sequences, about 18% of which are singletons. Sequenced here: CD8+ T cells from cultured PBMCs, sampled from culture after CMV antigen stimulation. The receptors come from a human donor in good health (CMV status not recorded). Some clones in this sample may be carry-over from other donors' samples.

This clonotype came up many times. CDR3 in amino acids: CASSPNAGRDTDTQYF. The CDR3 coding sequence is TGTGCCAGCAGTCCCAATGCCGGGAGAGACACAGATACGCAGTATTTT. The gene calls are TRBV12-3 or TRBV12-4 and TRBJ2-3; TRBD2 is a possible D gene (6 bases). There are 16 residues in the CDR3. V shed 5 bases and J shed 2 bases, with 17 bases lying between them.

This clonotype came up a few times. The rearrangement uses TRBV6-2 or TRBV6-3 and TRBJ2-1; TRBD2 matches at 10 bases. V lost 5 bases and J lost 4; bases outside the gene matches: 5. The CDR3 extends over 15 amino acids. CDR1 is MNHEY, CDR2 SVGEGT, per germline. CDR3 sequence reads: CASSPSSGGYNEQFF. The CDR3 DNA follows: TGTGCCAGCAGTCCATCTAGCGGGGGTTACAATGAGCAGTTCTTC.

This clonotype was counted only a few times. The V and J genes are TRBV6-5 and TRBJ2-1; 16 nucleotides align to TRBD2. Per germline, CDR1 MNHEY and CDR2 SVGAGI. CDR3 length equals 19 residues. Losses at the gene ends were 4 bases for V and 3 bases for J; bases not matched to a gene: 9. CDR3 region: CASSSLGTSGGGVYNEQFF. CDR3 DNA: TGTGCCAGCAGTTCCCTCGGGACTAGCGGGGGGGGAGTCTACAATGAGCAGTTCTTC.